This paragraph reports one TCR beta chain. Its cognate antigen is unknown. These data come from a study of cytotoxic CD8 clonotypes in ibrutinib-treated CLL. Study information: Following a median 12 months of treatment, with a range of 6 to 36, response samples were taken.

The ends lost 3 bases at V and 1 base at J; junction bases unmatched: 8. The germline V gene has CDR1 ENHRY and CDR2 SYGVKD. This CDR3 comprises 16 residues. Data came from immunoSEQ multiplex PCR; TCRdb stores just in-frame clones and leaves some out. The sample lists about 80,000 clones, roughly 80% occurring once. Study-level findings and limits: Clonality was elevated at ibrutinib response and had returned toward baseline at progression. Once treatment began, public clonotypes, which were uncommon, contracted or stayed stable.

This sample comprised PBMCs, obtained after 12 months of ibrutinib treatment. This clonotype originated in a human donor with chronic lymphocytic leukemia. This chain links TRBV10-3 with TRBJ2-7, with 8 bases aligning to TRBD1. The CDR3 region has the DNA TGTGCCATCAGTGACCGACGACAGGGGTCATCCTACGAGCAGTACTTC. It encodes CAISDRRQGSSYEQYF.